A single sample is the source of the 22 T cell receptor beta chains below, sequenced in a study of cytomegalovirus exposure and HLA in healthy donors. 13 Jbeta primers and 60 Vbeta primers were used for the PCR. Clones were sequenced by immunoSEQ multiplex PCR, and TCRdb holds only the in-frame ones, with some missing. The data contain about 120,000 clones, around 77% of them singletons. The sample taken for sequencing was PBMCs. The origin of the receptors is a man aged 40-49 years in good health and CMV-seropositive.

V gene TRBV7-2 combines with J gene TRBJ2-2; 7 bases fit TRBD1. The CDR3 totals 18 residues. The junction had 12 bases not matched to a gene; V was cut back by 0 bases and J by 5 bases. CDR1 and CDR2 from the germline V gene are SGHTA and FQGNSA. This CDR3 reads CASSLAVRGGERTGELFF. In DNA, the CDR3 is TGTGCCAGCAGCTTAGCGGTTCGAGGGGGCGAGCGGACCGGGGAGCTGTTTTTT.

In DNA, the CDR3 is TGTGCCAGCAGCCCCCCCGGGACTGCAACGCAGGATACGCAGTATTTT. Protein: CASSPPGTATQDTQYF. This chain joins TRBV9 and TRBJ2-3; D might be TRBD2 (6 bases). Germline-derived CDR1 and CDR2 are SGDLS and YYNGEE. CDR3 size: 16 residues. V lost 4 bases and J 6 bases, leaving 21 bases between the germline ends.

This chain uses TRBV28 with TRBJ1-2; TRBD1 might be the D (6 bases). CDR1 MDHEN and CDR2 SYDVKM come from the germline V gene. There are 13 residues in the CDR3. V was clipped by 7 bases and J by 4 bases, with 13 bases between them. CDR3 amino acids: CASTVDSRYGYTF. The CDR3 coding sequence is TGTGCCAGCACCGTGGACAGCCGCTATGGCTACACCTTC.

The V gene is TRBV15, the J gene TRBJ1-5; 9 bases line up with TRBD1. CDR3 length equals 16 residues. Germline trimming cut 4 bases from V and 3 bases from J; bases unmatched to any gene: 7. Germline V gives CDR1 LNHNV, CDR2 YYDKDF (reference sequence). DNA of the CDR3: TGTGCCACCAGCACCAGACAGGGGGGGTTCAATCAGCCCCAGCATTTT. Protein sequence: CATSTRQGGFNQPQHF.

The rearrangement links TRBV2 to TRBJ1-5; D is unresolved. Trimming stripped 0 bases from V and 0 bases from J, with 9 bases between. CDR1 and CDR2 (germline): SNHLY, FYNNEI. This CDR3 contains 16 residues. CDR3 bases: TGTGCCAGCAGTGAAGCGCGGCTGCGTAGCAATCAGCCCCAGCATTTT. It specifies CASSEARLRSNQPQHF.

CDR3 loop: CASSLRQTTDTQYF. CDR3 nucleotide sequence: TGTGCCAGCAGCTTAAGACAGACCACAGATACGCAGTATTTT. This sequence joins TRBV7-3 and TRBJ2-3; the D gene is possibly TRBD1 (5 bases). Germline CDR1 and CDR2: SGHTA and FQGTGA. The CDR3 consists of 14 residues. V gave up 1 base and J gave up 2 bases, with 7 bases separating them.

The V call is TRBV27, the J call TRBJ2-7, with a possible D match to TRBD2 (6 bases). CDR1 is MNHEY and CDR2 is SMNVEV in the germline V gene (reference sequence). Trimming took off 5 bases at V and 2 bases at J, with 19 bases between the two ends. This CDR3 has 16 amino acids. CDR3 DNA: TGTGCCAGCAGTCCATATCCGGGGCGGACTACCTACGAGCAGTACTTC. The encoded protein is CASSPYPGRTTYEQYF.

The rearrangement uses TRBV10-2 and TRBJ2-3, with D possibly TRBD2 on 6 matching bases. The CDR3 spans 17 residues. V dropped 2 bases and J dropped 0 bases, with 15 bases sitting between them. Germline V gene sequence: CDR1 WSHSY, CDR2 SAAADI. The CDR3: CASSEPWGVTSTDTQYF. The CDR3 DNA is TGCGCCAGCAGTGAGCCCTGGGGGGTGACTAGCACAGATACGCAGTATTTT.

CDR3: CASSLTFPGQVNRETQYF. Here the CDR3 DNA reads TGTGCCAGCAGCTTAACATTCCCGGGACAGGTGAACAGAGAGACCCAGTACTTC. The genes are TRBV7-2 and TRBJ2-5, with TRBD1 matching 8 bases. V gave up 2 bases and J gave up 4 bases; unmatched junction bases: 15. Germline-derived CDR1 and CDR2 are SGHTA and FQGNSA. The CDR3 is 18 residues long. Full variable domain (outside the CDR3, taken from reference TRBV7-2 and TRBJ2-5): GAGVSQSPSNKVTEKGKDVELRCDPISGHTALYWYRQSLGQGLEFLIYFQGNSAPDKSGLPSDRFSAERTGGSVSTLTIQRTQQEDSAVYLCASSLTFPGQVNRETQYFGPGTRLLVL.

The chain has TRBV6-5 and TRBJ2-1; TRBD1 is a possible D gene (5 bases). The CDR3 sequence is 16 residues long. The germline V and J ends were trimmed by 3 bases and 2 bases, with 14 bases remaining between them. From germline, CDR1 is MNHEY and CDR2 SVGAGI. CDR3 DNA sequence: TGTGCCAGCAGTTATGGAGACAGATCAACCTACAATGAGCAGTTCTTC. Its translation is CASSYGDRSTYNEQFF.

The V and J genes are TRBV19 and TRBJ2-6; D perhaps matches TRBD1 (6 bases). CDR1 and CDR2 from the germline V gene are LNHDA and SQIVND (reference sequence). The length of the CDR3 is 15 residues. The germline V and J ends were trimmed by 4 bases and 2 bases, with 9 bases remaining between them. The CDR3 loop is CASSTNRAGANVLTF. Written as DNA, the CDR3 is TGTGCCAGTAGTACAAACAGGGCTGGGGCCAACGTCCTGACTTTC. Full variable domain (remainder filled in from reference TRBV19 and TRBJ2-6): DGGITQSPKYLFRKEGQNVTLSCEQNLNHDAMYWYRQDPGQGLRLIYYSQIVNDFQKGDIAEGYSVSREKKESFPLTVTSAQKNPTAFYLCASSTNRAGANVLTFGAGSRLTVL.

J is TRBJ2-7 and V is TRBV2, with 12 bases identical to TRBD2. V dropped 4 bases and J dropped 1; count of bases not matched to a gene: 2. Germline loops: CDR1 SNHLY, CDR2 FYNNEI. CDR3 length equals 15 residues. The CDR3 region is CASSGTSGASYEQYF. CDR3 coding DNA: TGTGCCAGCAGTGGGACTAGCGGGGCGTCCTACGAGCAGTACTTC.

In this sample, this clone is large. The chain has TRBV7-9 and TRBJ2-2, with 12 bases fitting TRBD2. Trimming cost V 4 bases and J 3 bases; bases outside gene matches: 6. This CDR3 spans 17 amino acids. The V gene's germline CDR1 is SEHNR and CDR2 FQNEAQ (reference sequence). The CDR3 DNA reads TGTGCCAGCAGCTACAAAAGACTAGCGGGGGACACCGGGGAGCTGTTTTTT. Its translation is CASSYKRLAGDTGELFF.

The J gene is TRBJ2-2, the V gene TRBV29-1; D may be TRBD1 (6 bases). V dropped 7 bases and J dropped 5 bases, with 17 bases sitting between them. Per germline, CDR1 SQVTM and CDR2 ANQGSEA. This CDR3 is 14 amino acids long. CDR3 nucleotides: TGCAGCGGGTCTGGGGGCGCAGGTACCGGGGAGCTGTTTTTT. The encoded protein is CSGSGGAGTGELFF.

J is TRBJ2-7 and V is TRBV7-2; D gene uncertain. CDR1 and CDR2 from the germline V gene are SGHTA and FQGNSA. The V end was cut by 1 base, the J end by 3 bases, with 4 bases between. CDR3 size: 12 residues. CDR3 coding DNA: TGTGCCAGCAGCTTAGTCCTCTACGAGCAGTACTTC. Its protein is CASSLVLYEQYF.

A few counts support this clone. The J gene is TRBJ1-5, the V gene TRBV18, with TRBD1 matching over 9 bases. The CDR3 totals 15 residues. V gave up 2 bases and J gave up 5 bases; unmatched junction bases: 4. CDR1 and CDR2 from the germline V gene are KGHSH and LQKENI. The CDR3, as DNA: TGTGCCAGCTCACCAAGGACAGGGGAGGATCAGCCCCAGCATTTT. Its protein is CASSPRTGEDQPQHF.

CDR3 region: CASSPPGTTYYGYTF. The CDR3 DNA sequence: TGTGCCAGCAGCCCCCCGGGGACTACGTACTATGGCTACACCTTC. The chain carries TRBV14 and TRBJ1-2; D may be TRBD1 (5 bases). The V and J ends lost 4 bases and 3 bases respectively, with 15 bases between them. Germline values: CDR1 SGHDN, CDR2 FVKESK. The CDR3 is 15 amino acids.

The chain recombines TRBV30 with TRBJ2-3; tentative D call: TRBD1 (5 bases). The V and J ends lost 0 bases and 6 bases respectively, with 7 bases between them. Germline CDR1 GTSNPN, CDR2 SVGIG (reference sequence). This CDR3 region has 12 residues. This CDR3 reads CAWSVAGDTQYF. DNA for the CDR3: TGTGCCTGGAGTGTGGCAGGGGATACGCAGTATTTT. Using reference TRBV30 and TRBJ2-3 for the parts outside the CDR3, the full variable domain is SQTIHQWPATLVQPVGSPLSLECTVEGTSNPNLYWYRQAAGRGLQLLFYSVGIGQISSEVPQNLSASRPQDRQFILSSKKLLLSDSGFYLCAWSVAGDTQYFGPGTRLTVL.

CDR3 DNA sequence: TGTGCCAGTAGTATATGGGGCGCCGGCTATGGCTACACCTTC. Translating it yields CASSIWGAGYGYTF. The chain employs TRBV19 and TRBJ1-2; possibly TRBD1 for D (5 bases). Trimming shortened V by 2 bases and J by 4 bases, and 11 bases separated the two germline ends. Per germline, CDR1 LNHDA and CDR2 SQIVND (reference sequence). The CDR3 loop spans 14 amino acids.

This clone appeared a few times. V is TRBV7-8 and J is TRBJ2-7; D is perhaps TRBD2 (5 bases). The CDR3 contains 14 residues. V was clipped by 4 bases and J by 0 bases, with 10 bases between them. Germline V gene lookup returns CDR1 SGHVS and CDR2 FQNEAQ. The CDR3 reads CASSWELSSYEQYF. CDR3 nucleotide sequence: TGTGCCAGCAGCTGGGAGCTGAGCTCCTACGAGCAGTACTTC. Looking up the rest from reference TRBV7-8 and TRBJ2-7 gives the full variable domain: GAGVSQSPRYKVAKRGQDVALRCDPISGHVSLFWYQQALGQGPEFLTYFQNEAQLDKSGLPSDRFFAERPEGSVSTLKIQRTQQEDSAVYLCASSWELSSYEQYFGPGTRLTVT.

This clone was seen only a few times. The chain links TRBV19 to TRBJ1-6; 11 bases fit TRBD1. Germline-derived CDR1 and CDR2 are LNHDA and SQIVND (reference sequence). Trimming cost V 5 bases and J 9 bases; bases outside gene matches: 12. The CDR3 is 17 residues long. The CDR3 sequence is CASSSNPGQGVRSPLHF. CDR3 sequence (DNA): TGTGCCAGTAGTTCCAATCCGGGACAGGGGGTTCGTTCACCCCTCCACTTT.

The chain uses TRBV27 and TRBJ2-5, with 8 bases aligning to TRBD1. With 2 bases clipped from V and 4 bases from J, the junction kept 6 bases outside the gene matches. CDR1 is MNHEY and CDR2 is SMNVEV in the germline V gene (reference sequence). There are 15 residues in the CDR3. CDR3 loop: CASSLNDRGRETQYF. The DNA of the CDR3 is TGTGCCAGCAGTTTAAACGACAGGGGTCGAGAGACCCAGTACTTC.